The 32 T cell receptor beta chains below come from one sample, sequenced in a study of blood T cell repertoires in COVID-19. Profiled with immunoSEQ multiplex PCR; TCRdb holds only in-frame clones, not every one. The repertoire includes 95,000 to 150,000 clones, over 70% of them detected once, and about 2.1% sits in the top ten. The sample comprised peripheral blood. All receptors derive from a man aged 65-85 years with acute or convalescent COVID-19.

This sequence joins TRBV9 and TRBJ1-4; D is unresolved. Trimming left V 0 bases short and J 11 bases short, with 23 bases between. Germline CDR1 SGDLS, CDR2 YYNGEE. The CDR3 has 17 residues. CDR3 residues: CASSVGSEFNRMRKLFF. The DNA of the CDR3 is TGTGCCAGCAGCGTAGGGTCGGAATTTAACCGAATGAGGAAACTGTTTTTT.

The V call is TRBV5-1, the J call TRBJ2-5; possible D gene TRBD2, 6 bases. With 3 bases removed from V and 3 bases from J, the gap between germline ends came to 12 bases. The CDR3 consists of 14 residues. Germline-derived CDR1 and CDR2 are SGHRS and YFSETQ. The CDR3 region has the DNA TGCGCCAGCAGCTCTGGTGGAGGGGAAGAGACCCAGTACTTC. Translated, it gives CASSSGGGEETQYF.

The chain recombines TRBV3-1 (or the pseudogene TRBV3-2) with TRBJ1-2, with a weak D call TRBD1 (5 bases). Deletions cut 1 base from V and 7 bases from J, with 13 bases between. CDR3 length: 14 residues. Germline loops: CDR1 LGHDT, CDR2 YNNKEL (reference sequence). The CDR3 DNA is TGTGCCAGCAGCCAAGCCGGGAGGGGTCGTGGCTACACCTTC. Translating gives CASSQAGRGRGYTF.

V and J are TRBV11-3 and TRBJ2-1; TRBD2 might be the D (5 bases). Trimming pared 0 bases from V and 10 bases from J, leaving 16 bases between. The germline CDR1 and CDR2 sequences are SGHNT and YENEEA. The CDR3 contains 15 residues. CDR3 residues: CASSLEGAAAEEQFF. As DNA, the CDR3 is TGTGCCAGCAGCTTAGAAGGAGCGGCCGCCGAGGAGCAGTTCTTC.

The V gene is TRBV12-3 or TRBV12-4, the J gene TRBJ1-2; tentatively, D is TRBD1 (5 bases). Trimming took off 6 bases at V and 8 bases at J, with 13 bases between the two ends. The CDR3 covers 12 residues. This chain's CDR3 is CASRQMGRGYTF. The DNA of the CDR3 is TGTGCCAGCAGGCAGATGGGGCGCGGCTACACCTTC.

The rearrangement joins TRBV6-5 to TRBJ2-1; a weak D match, TRBD2 (6 bases). V shed 6 bases and J shed 7 bases, with 7 bases lying between them. This CDR3 region has 11 residues. Germline loops: CDR1 MNHEY, CDR2 SVGAGI. CDR3 sequence: CASREGNEQFF. The CDR3 DNA reads TGTGCCAGCAGGGAGGGGAATGAGCAGTTCTTC.

The V and J genes are TRBV2 and TRBJ1-4; unclear D gene. Trimming shortened V by 6 bases and J by 8 bases, and 16 bases separated the two germline ends. CDR3 length: 14 amino acids. In germline, CDR1 is SNHLY, CDR2 FYNNEI. CDR3 in DNA: TGTGCCAGCAGCCTAGGGAGCCTTACCGAAAAACTGTTTTTT. Amino acid sequence: CASSLGSLTEKLFF.

The J gene is TRBJ2-1, the V gene TRBV6-5, with D tentatively TRBD2 (7 bases). The CDR3 loop spans 15 amino acids. Trimming shortened V by 6 bases and J by 8 bases, and 20 bases separated the two germline ends. CDR1 is MNHEY, CDR2 SVGAGI, per germline. The CDR3: CASRPPGGPHDEQFF. Here the CDR3 DNA reads TGTGCCAGCAGACCGCCCGGGGGGCCTCACGATGAGCAGTTCTTC.

V usage is TRBV11-2 and J usage is TRBJ2-7; 9 bases map to TRBD1. This CDR3 is 17 amino acids long. Germline V gene sequence: CDR1 SGHAT, CDR2 FQNNGV. V shed 0 bases and J 1 base; nucleotides not matched to a gene: 7. Written as DNA, the CDR3 is TGTGCCAGCAGCTTAGATCCGGGACAGGGAGGGTCCTACGAGCAGTACTTC. Its translation is CASSLDPGQGGSYEQYF.

Only a few counts were recorded for this clone. This chain connects TRBV5-1 to TRBJ2-7; the D gene is possibly TRBD1 (6 bases). The V gene lost 4 bases and the J gene lost 2 bases, with 13 bases spanning the gap. The V gene's germline CDR1 is SGHRS and CDR2 YFSETQ. This CDR3 has 14 amino acids. The CDR3 loop is CASSLTEGAYEQYF. DNA for the CDR3: TGCGCCAGCAGCCTAACCGAGGGGGCCTACGAGCAGTACTTC.

With regard to this clone: Other DNA sequences in this specimen translate into the identical CDR3. The CDR3 region has the DNA TGTGCCAGCAAATTACAGGGGGCTAAATCGTCCGAGCAGTACTTC. As protein: CASKLQGAKSSEQYF. The chain recombines TRBV27 with TRBJ2-7; 9 nucleotides align to TRBD1. The CDR3 extends over 15 amino acids. V trimming: 7 bases; J trimming: 6 bases; junction bases outside the gene matches: 13. Germline lookup yields CDR1 MNHEY and CDR2 SMNVEV (reference sequence).

V and J are TRBV5-1 and TRBJ1-1; possible D gene TRBD1, 6 bases. The CDR3 covers 15 residues. Trimming removed 4 bases from V and 1 base from J, with 14 bases in between. Germline V gives CDR1 SGHRS, CDR2 YFSETQ. CDR3 loop: CASSPGGGTNTEAFF. The CDR3 DNA follows: TGCGCCAGCAGCCCGGGAGGGGGGACGAACACTGAAGCTTTCTTT.

The chain has TRBV5-8 and TRBJ1-4; 7 bases are a match to TRBD1. This CDR3 has 16 amino acids. The germline V gene has CDR1 SGHTS and CDR2 YDEGEE. With V trimmed by 4 bases and J by 2 bases, 8 bases remained unmatched. The CDR3, as DNA: TGTGCCAGCAGCATGCACAGGGGACCCACTAATGAAAAACTGTTTTTT. Translation: CASSMHRGPTNEKLFF.

The V gene is TRBV7-9, the J gene TRBJ2-3; TRBD1 matches at 10 bases. The ends lost 5 bases at V and 3 bases at J; junction bases unmatched: 11. This CDR3 has 17 residues. Germline CDR1 SEHNR, CDR2 FQNEAQ (reference sequence). The CDR3 nucleotides read TGTGCCAGCAGCCCCGGGACAGGGGACCTCGGGACAGATACGCAGTATTTT. Amino acid sequence: CASSPGTGDLGTDTQYF.

The CDR3 DNA follows: TGTGCCAGCAGCGCCGGACAGGGGCGCACCACTGAAGCTTTCTTT. Its protein is CASSAGQGRTTEAFF. V and J are TRBV7-9 and TRBJ1-1; 9 bases fit TRBD1. V dropped 5 bases and J dropped 4; count of bases not matched to a gene: 8. CDR1 SEHNR and CDR2 FQNEAQ come from the germline V gene (reference sequence). The CDR3 length is 15 residues.

CDR3 sequence reads: CASSWSGGDTDTQYF. The CDR3 DNA reads as TGTGCCAGCAGCTGGAGCGGGGGGGACACAGATACGCAGTATTTT. This chain links TRBV5-4 with TRBJ2-3; the match to TRBD2 covers 10 bases. The length of the CDR3 is 15 residues. Trimming cost V 3 bases and J 2 bases; bases outside gene matches: 3. Germline values: CDR1 SGHNT, CDR2 YYREEE (reference sequence). Looking up the rest from reference TRBV5-4 and TRBJ2-3 gives the full variable domain: ETGVTQSPTHLIKTRGQQVTLRCSSQSGHNTVSWYQQALGQGPQFIFQYYREEENGRGNFPPRFSGLQFPNYSSELNVNALELDDSALYLCASSWSGGDTDTQYFGPGTRLTVL.

The rearrangement uses TRBV12-3 or TRBV12-4 and TRBJ1-2; TRBD1 agrees at 7 bases. V was clipped by 4 bases and J by 4 bases; unmatched bases: 3. This CDR3 is built from 13 residues. CDR3 in amino acids: CASSSRTGYGYTF. CDR3 in DNA: TGTGCCAGCAGTTCTCGGACAGGCTATGGCTACACCTTC.

This chain uses TRBV4-1 with TRBJ1-2; TRBD1 agrees at 8 bases. The CDR3 loop spans 16 amino acids. Germline lookup yields CDR1 MGHRA and CDR2 YSYEKL. V gave up 0 bases and J gave up 4 bases; unmatched junction bases: 7. The CDR3, as DNA: TGCGCCAGCAGCCAAGATCAGGGGGCCGATTTCTATGGCTACACCTTC. Amino acids: CASSQDQGADFYGYTF.

This chain connects TRBV4-2 to TRBJ1-2, with D possibly being TRBD1 (6 bases). The germline gives CDR1 LGHNA, CDR2 YNFKEQ. The CDR3 loop spans 13 amino acids. Trimming left V 0 bases short and J 8 bases short, with 10 bases between. The CDR3 here is CASSQETGSGYTF. The CDR3 DNA follows: TGTGCCAGCAGCCAAGAGACAGGTTCGGGCTACACCTTC.

This clone was counted only a few times. The chain joins TRBV27 to TRBJ1-2, with TRBD1 identical over 7 bases. Per the germline V gene, CDR1 is MNHEY and CDR2 is SMNVEV (reference sequence). This CDR3 is built from 14 residues. V was clipped by 6 bases and J by 1 base; unmatched bases: 5. The DNA for the CDR3 is TGTGCCAGCAGCCGGACAGGATTTAACTATGGCTACACCTTC. This sequence encodes CASSRTGFNYGYTF.

The CDR3: CASSARTGNNYGYTF. The CDR3 coding sequence is TGTGCCAGCAGCGCCCGGACGGGGAATAACTATGGCTACACCTTC. The V call is TRBV5-4, the J call TRBJ1-2, with D unresolved. Trimming cost V 4 bases and J 1 base, with 14 bases left between them. Germline CDR1 reads SGHNT; CDR2 reads YYREEE (reference sequence). This CDR3 contains 15 residues.

This clone was recorded once. This chain uses TRBV5-8 with TRBJ1-6, with 7 bases identical to TRBD1. V trimming: 3 bases; J trimming: 8 bases; junction bases outside the gene matches: 8. CDR1 and CDR2 from the germline V gene are SGHTS and YDEGEE. This CDR3 has 15 residues. The CDR3 spells CASSSSLTGDSPLHF. Written as DNA, the CDR3 is TGTGCCAGCAGCTCTTCCTTAACAGGGGATTCACCCCTCCACTTT.

The chain couples TRBV4-3 to TRBJ2-1; 10 positions match TRBD1. Unmatched junction bases numbered 3, after V lost 1 base and J lost 6 bases. The CDR3 is made up of 15 amino acids. Germline V gene data show CDR1 as LGHNA and CDR2 as YSLEER. In DNA form, the CDR3 reads TGCGCCAGCAGCCAAGGTTGGACAGGGGGCAATGAGCAGTTCTTC. Protein sequence: CASSQGWTGGNEQFF.

V gene TRBV5-1 combines with J gene TRBJ1-2; tentatively, D is TRBD1 (5 bases). The CDR3 is 13 residues long. V lost 0 bases, J lost 8 bases, and 11 bases lay in between. From germline, CDR1 is SGHRS and CDR2 YFSETQ. CDR3 in amino acids: CASSLEGVEGYTF. Here the CDR3 DNA reads TGCGCCAGCAGCTTGGAAGGGGTGGAAGGCTACACCTTC.

This chain joins TRBV6-5 and TRBJ1-1; D is unclear. The germline V gene encodes CDR1 MNHEY and CDR2 SVGAGI. This CDR3 is built from 14 residues. The germline V and J ends were trimmed by 0 bases and 4 bases, with 9 bases remaining between them. As DNA, the CDR3 is TGTGCCAGCAGTTACTCCACAGAGGGCACTGAAGCTTTCTTT. Its protein product is CASSYSTEGTEAFF.

The chain carries TRBV2 and TRBJ1-1; 7 nucleotides line up with TRBD1. This CDR3 has 15 amino acids. In germline, CDR1 is SNHLY, CDR2 FYNNEI. V lost 6 bases to trimming and J lost 3 bases; unmatched junction nucleotides: 10. The CDR3: CASRLRGGFDTEAFF. In nucleotides, the CDR3 is TGTGCCAGCAGGCTCAGAGGGGGCTTTGACACTGAAGCTTTCTTT.

The V and J genes are TRBV12-5 and TRBJ2-7; tentative D call: TRBD1 (6 bases). The germline V and J ends were trimmed by 4 bases and 8 bases, with 18 bases remaining between them. The CDR3 has 14 amino acids. Germline lookup yields CDR1 LGHNT and CDR2 FRNRAP. The DNA of the CDR3 is TGTGCTAGTGGTTCCCCGACAGGTTACGGACAGCAGTACTTC. Translating gives CASGSPTGYGQQYF.

The rearrangement joins TRBV9 to TRBJ1-2; 7 nucleotides line up with TRBD1. Germline V gives CDR1 SGDLS, CDR2 YYNGEE. The V gene end was trimmed by 0 bases and the J gene end by 5 bases; junction bases not matched to a gene: 10. The CDR3 covers 16 residues. The CDR3 loop reads CASSVDWRGRIYGYTF. The CDR3 coding sequence is TGTGCCAGCAGCGTAGATTGGAGGGGGCGTATTTATGGCTACACCTTC. Based on the CDR3 plus reference TRBV9 and TRBJ1-2, the full variable domain is DSGVTQTPKHLITATGQRVTLRCSPRSGDLSVYWYQQSLDQGLQFLIQYYNGEERAKGNILERFSAQQFPDLHSELNLSSLELGDSALYFCASSVDWRGRIYGYTFGSGTRLTVV.

The V gene is TRBV5-6, the J gene TRBJ1-5; 8 bases line up with TRBD1. CDR1 is SGHDT, CDR2 YYEEEE, per germline. The ends lost 0 bases at V and 1 base at J; junction bases unmatched: 3. CDR3 length: 16 amino acids. The CDR3 region has the DNA TGTGCCAGCAGCTTGGCCGACAGGGGAAGCAATCAGCCCCAGCATTTT. Residues: CASSLADRGSNQPQHF. Using reference TRBV5-6 and TRBJ1-5 for the parts outside the CDR3, the full variable domain is DAGVTQSPTHLIKTRGQQVTLRCSPKSGHDTVSWYQQALGQGPQFIFQYYEEEERQRGNFPDRFSGHQFPNYSSELNVNALLLGDSALYLCASSLADRGSNQPQHFGDGTRLSIL.

The V and J genes are TRBV9 and TRBJ2-1, with 8 bases lining up with TRBD1. CDR3 length: 17 residues. Germline assignment: CDR1 SGDLS and CDR2 YYNGEE. J gave up 7 bases and V 4 bases, and 16 bases lay outside the gene matches. The CDR3 DNA sequence: TGTGCCAGCAGCCCCCAGATGGGGCAGGGGGCATTAAATGAGCAGTTCTTC. This codes for CASSPQMGQGALNEQFF.

The gene calls are TRBV4-2 and TRBJ1-2; 10 positions agree with TRBD1. Germline V gene lookup returns CDR1 LGHNA and CDR2 YNFKEQ. After removal of 5 bases from V and 4 bases from J, the junction contained 13 bases not matched to a gene. There are 17 residues in the CDR3. The chain's CDR3 is CASSLTFGQGEFYGYTF. In DNA form, the CDR3 reads TGTGCCAGCAGCTTAACCTTTGGACAGGGGGAATTCTATGGCTACACCTTC.

The chain links TRBV6-5 to TRBJ1-2; possibly TRBD1 for D (5 bases). Germline assignment: CDR1 MNHEY and CDR2 SVGAGI. This CDR3 comprises 14 residues. Between the trimmed V and J ends, which lost 7 bases and 5 bases, there was a span of 17 bases. CDR3 protein: CASTPGGSIYGYTF. The CDR3 DNA reads TGTGCCAGCACCCCCGGGGGTTCGATTTATGGCTACACCTTC.